Listed here are 9 T cell receptor beta chains from one sample, sequenced in a study of metastatic and nonmetastatic thyroid tumors. TCRdb re-called the PCR reads through MiXCR. The sample has approximately 35,000 clones, 15% seen once. Not a single patient had been given any form of treatment at any point before undergoing thyroid surgery. The sample comprised blood. These receptors all come from a male donor with papillary thyroid cancer or a benign thyroid nodule (not recorded which). Some clones in this sample may be carry-over from other donors' samples.

This clone was found many times. The chain joins TRBV7-6 to TRBJ2-7; D gene ambiguous. Germline V gene data show CDR1 as SGHVS and CDR2 as FNYEAQ. This CDR3 region has 14 residues. V shed 3 bases and J shed 3 bases, with 12 bases lying between them. The DNA for the CDR3 is TGTGCCAGCAGCTTTGACGCGAGTCTCTACGAGCAGTACTTC. It encodes CASSFDASLYEQYF.

This clone appeared many times. Other nucleotide sequences from this sample produce the same CDR3. The chain uses TRBV19 and TRBJ1-2; TRBD1 might be the D (6 bases). Germline CDR1 is LNHDA and CDR2 is SQIVND (reference sequence). The ends were cut back, 4 bases at V and 8 bases at J, with 17 bases in the middle. There are 14 residues in the CDR3. The CDR3 spells CASSKLGYRDGYTF. In DNA, the CDR3 is TGTGCCAGTAGTAAGTTGGGTTACAGGGACGGCTACACCTTC. Combining the CDR3 with reference TRBV19 and TRBJ1-2 gives the whole variable domain DGGITQSPKYLFRKEGQNVTLSCEQNLNHDAMYWYRQDPGQGLRLIYYSQIVNDFQKGDIAEGYSVSREKKESFPLTVTSAQKNPTAFYLCASSKLGYRDGYTFGSGTRLTVV.

In its sample, this clone was seen many times. The J gene is TRBJ1-5, the V gene TRBV20-1; D is undetermined. This CDR3 is 14 amino acids long. With 6 bases removed from V and 2 bases from J, the gap between germline ends came to 14 bases. From germline, CDR1 is DFQATT and CDR2 SNEGSKA (reference sequence). CDR3 nucleotide sequence: TGCAGTGCGGAGAACCTGGGAGGCAATCAGCCCCAGCATTTT. It is translated as CSAENLGGNQPQHF.

This clone was seen repeatedly, ten times or more. The CDR3 bases are TGTGCCTCCCGACTAGCCCTAGGCTACAATGAGCAGTTCTTC. Protein: CASRLALGYNEQFF. The chain is built from TRBV10-3 and TRBJ2-1; 7 nucleotides match TRBD2. Per the germline V gene, CDR1 is ENHRY and CDR2 is SYGVKD. V lost 11 bases to trimming and J lost 3 bases; unmatched junction nucleotides: 10. CDR3 length equals 14 residues.

This clone was observed many times. The rearrangement links TRBV11-1 to TRBJ1-3, with D possibly matching TRBD1 (6 bases). CDR3 length equals 16 residues. The ends were cut back, 5 bases at V and 0 bases at J, with 14 bases in the middle. Germline assignment: CDR1 SGHAT and CDR2 FQDESV (reference sequence). The CDR3 DNA is TGTGCCAGCAGCGCACGGACAGTCCCCTCTGGAAACACCATATATTTT. Amino acids: CASSARTVPSGNTIYF.

There are many counts of this clone. This rearrangement joins TRBV10-2 to TRBJ1-2; D not resolved. Trimming pared 2 bases from V and 4 bases from J, leaving 8 bases between. Germline V gene lookup returns CDR1 WSHSY and CDR2 SAAADI. This CDR3 is built from 13 residues. Here the CDR3 reads CASSEDTLYGYTF. CDR3 DNA sequence: TGCGCCAGCAGTGAGGACACGCTCTATGGCTACACCTTC.

This clone was detected many times. The V call is TRBV6-5, the J call TRBJ2-3; 8 bases are a match to TRBD2. The CDR3 contains 16 residues. Germline V gives CDR1 MNHEY, CDR2 SVGAGI. V gave up 2 bases and J gave up 0 bases; unmatched junction bases: 4. CDR3 in amino acids: CASSYVRGGSTDTQYF. CDR3 DNA sequence: TGTGCCAGCAGTTACGTTCGGGGGGGGAGCACAGATACGCAGTATTTT.

This clone has a count of ten or more. This chain joins TRBV10-3 and TRBJ2-1, with 7 positions matching TRBD2. CDR3 length: 14 amino acids. CDR1 is ENHRY and CDR2 is SYGVKD in the germline V gene. The ends lost 6 bases at V and 4 bases at J; junction bases unmatched: 6. The chain's CDR3 is CAIRGEGPYNEQFF. DNA of the CDR3: TGTGCCATCAGGGGGGAGGGCCCGTACAATGAGCAGTTCTTC.

This clone showed up many times. This rearrangement joins TRBV12-5 to TRBJ1-1, with D unclear. The CDR3 totals 16 residues. Germline V gene sequence: CDR1 LGHNT, CDR2 FRNRAP. V lost 0 bases and J lost 2, with 13 bases in between. The CDR3 coding sequence is TGTGCTAGTGGTTTGGTATACCTCGGGAGTAACACTGAAGCTTTCTTT. It translates to CASGLVYLGSNTEAFF.